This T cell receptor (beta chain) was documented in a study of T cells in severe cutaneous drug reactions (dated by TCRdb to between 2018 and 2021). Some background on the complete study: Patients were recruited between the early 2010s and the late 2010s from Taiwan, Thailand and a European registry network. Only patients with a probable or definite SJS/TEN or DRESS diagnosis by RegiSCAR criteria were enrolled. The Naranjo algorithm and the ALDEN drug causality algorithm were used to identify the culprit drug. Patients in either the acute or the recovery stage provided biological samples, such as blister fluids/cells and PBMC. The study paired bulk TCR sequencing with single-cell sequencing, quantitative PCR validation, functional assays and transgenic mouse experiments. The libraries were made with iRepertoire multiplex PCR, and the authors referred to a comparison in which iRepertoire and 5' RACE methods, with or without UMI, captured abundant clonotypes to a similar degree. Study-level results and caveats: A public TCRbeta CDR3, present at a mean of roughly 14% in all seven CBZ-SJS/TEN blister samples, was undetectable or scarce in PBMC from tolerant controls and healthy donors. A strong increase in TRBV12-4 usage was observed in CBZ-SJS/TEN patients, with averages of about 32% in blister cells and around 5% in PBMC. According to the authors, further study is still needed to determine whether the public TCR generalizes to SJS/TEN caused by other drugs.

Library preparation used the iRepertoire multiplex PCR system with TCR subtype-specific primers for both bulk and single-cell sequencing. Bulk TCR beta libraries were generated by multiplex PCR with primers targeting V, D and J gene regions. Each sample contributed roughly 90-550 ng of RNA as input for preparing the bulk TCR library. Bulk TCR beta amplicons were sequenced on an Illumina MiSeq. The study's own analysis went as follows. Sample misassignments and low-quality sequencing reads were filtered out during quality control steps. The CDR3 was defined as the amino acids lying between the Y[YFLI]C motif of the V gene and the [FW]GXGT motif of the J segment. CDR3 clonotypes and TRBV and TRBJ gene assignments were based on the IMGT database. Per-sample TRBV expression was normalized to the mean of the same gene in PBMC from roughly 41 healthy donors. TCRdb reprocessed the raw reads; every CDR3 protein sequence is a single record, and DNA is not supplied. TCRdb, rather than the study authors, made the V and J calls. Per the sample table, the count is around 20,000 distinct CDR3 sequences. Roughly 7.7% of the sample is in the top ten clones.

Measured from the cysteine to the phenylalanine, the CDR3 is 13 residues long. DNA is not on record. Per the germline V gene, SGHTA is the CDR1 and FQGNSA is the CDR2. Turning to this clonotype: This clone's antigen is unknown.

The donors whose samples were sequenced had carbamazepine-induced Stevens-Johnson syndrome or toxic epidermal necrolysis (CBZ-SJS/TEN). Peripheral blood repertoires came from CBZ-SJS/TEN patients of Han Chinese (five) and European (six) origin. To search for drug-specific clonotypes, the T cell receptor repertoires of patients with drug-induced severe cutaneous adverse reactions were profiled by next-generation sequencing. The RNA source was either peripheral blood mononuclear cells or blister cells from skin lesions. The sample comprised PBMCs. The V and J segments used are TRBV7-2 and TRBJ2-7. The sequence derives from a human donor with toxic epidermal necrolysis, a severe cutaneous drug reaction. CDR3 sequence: CASSLGNPYEQYF.